This passage covers 14 T cell receptor beta chains from one sample sequenced in a study of CD8 T cells in Susac syndrome. The authors reverse transcribed roughly 0.5 to 1 ug RNA with random hexamers. In TCRdb, the immunoSEQ multiplex PCR reads were re-called with MiXCR into one record per CDR3 protein. The sample lists some 300,000 distinct CDR3 sequences; 70% to 90% were seen once. Sequences were obtained from CD8+ T cells from PBMCs. The receptors were gathered from a human donor with multiple sclerosis.

This chain connects TRBV12-3 or TRBV12-4 to TRBJ2-5; weak D call: TRBD1 (5 bases). Trimming removed 2 bases from V and 2 bases from J, with 15 bases in between. The CDR3 loop spans 16 amino acids. CDR3: CASSLYQPSGQETQYF. In DNA form, the CDR3 reads TGTGCCAGCAGTTTATATCAACCGTCAGGGCAAGAGACCCAGTACTTC.

Here the CDR3 reads CASSGGLAGALSSYNEQFF. CDR3 in DNA: TGCGCCAGCAGCGGGGGACTAGCGGGGGCCTTGAGCTCCTACAATGAGCAGTTCTTC. V gene TRBV5-1 combines with J gene TRBJ2-1, with 14 nucleotides matching TRBD2. The V gene's germline CDR1 is SGHRS and CDR2 YFSETQ. This CDR3 is built from 19 residues. V lost 4 bases to trimming and J lost 0 bases; unmatched junction nucleotides: 9.

This chain links TRBV7-6 with TRBJ2-7; D possibly uses TRBD1 or TRBD2 (5 bases each). V shed 5 bases and J shed 7 bases, with 18 bases lying between them. Germline V gene data show CDR1 as SGHVS and CDR2 as FNYEAQ. This CDR3 comprises 14 residues. The chain's CDR3 is CASSTGPGGGEQYF. In nucleotides, the CDR3 is TGTGCCAGCAGCACAGGACCCGGCGGCGGGGAGCAGTACTTC.

There are a few counts of this clonotype. CDR3 loop: CASSLVRYEQYF. As DNA, the CDR3 is TGTGCCAGCAGCTTAGTACGCTACGAGCAGTACTTC. This chain connects TRBV7-8 to TRBJ2-7; D remains unclear. The CDR3 consists of 12 residues. The ends were cut back, 1 base at V and 3 bases at J, with 4 bases in the middle. CDR1 and CDR2 (germline): SGHVS, FQNEAQ. The full variable domain, its missing parts supplied by reference TRBV7-8 and TRBJ2-7, is GAGVSQSPRYKVAKRGQDVALRCDPISGHVSLFWYQQALGQGPEFLTYFQNEAQLDKSGLPSDRFFAERPEGSVSTLKIQRTQQEDSAVYLCASSLVRYEQYFGPGTRLTVT.

The CDR3 DNA is TGCAGTGCTAGACGGGACAGGGATGGAAACACCATATATTTT. Translating gives CSARRDRDGNTIYF. This sequence joins TRBV20-1 and TRBJ1-3; 9 nucleotides agree with TRBD1. Germline lookup yields CDR1 DFQATT and CDR2 SNEGSKA (reference sequence). The CDR3 runs 14 residues. The V segment lost 2 bases and the J segment 3 bases; nucleotides outside the gene matches: 2.

The chain employs TRBV5-1 and TRBJ2-7, with 11 bases that match TRBD1. CDR3 length: 16 amino acids. V lost 4 bases to trimming and J lost 2 bases; unmatched junction nucleotides: 8. The germline V gene has CDR1 SGHRS and CDR2 YFSETQ. The CDR3, as DNA: TGCGCCAGCAGCCCGGCCGAGGGACAGGGGGCCTACGAGCAGTACTTC. The encoded protein is CASSPAEGQGAYEQYF.

The J gene is TRBJ1-6, the V gene TRBV7-6; D is uncertain. CDR3 length equals 22 residues. The V end lost 4 bases, the J end lost 0 bases, and 28 bases lay between the germline ends. The germline gives CDR1 SGHVS, CDR2 FNYEAQ. The CDR3, as DNA: TGTGCCAGCAGCTCCACACCCGGCGGCGATGACAAAGCGAGCTCCTATAATTCACCCCTCCACTTT. Translation gives CASSSTPGGDDKASSYNSPLHF.

This chain uses TRBV5-6 with TRBJ2-7, with a possible D match to TRBD2 (5 bases). The germline CDR1 and CDR2 sequences are SGHDT and YYEEEE. CDR3 length equals 15 residues. Trimming cost V 0 bases and J 0 bases, with 10 bases left between them. The CDR3 bases are TGTGCCAGCAGCTTGGAACCGGGGAGCTCCTACGAGCAGTACTTC. This sequence encodes CASSLEPGSSYEQYF.

The chain combines TRBV28 with TRBJ2-1, with 8 bases that match TRBD2. The CDR3 has 16 residues. With V trimmed by 6 bases and J by 5 bases, 12 bases remained unmatched. Germline CDR1 and CDR2: MDHEN and SYDVKM. CDR3 bases: TGTGCCAGCAGCAAATGGGAGCGGGGGCCTAACAATGAGCAGTTCTTC. It codes for CASSKWERGPNNEQFF.

The V gene is TRBV7-3, the J gene TRBJ2-7; unclear D gene. Germline CDR1 is SGHTA and CDR2 is FQGTGA. The CDR3 totals 15 residues. The ends were cut back, 5 bases at V and 3 bases at J, with 17 bases in the middle. CDR3 nucleotide sequence: TGTGCCAGCAGCCTAGTGGCCTCAGGCAACTACGAGCAGTACTTC. Encoded protein: CASSLVASGNYEQYF. Full variable domain (rest looked up from reference TRBV7-3 and TRBJ2-7): GAGVSQTPSNKVTEKGKYVELRCDPISGHTALYWYRQSLGQGPEFLIYFQGTGAADDSGLPNDRFFAVRPEGSVSTLKIQRTERGDSAVYLCASSLVASGNYEQYFGPGTRLTVT.

This chain uses TRBV4-3 with TRBJ2-1, with TRBD2 matching over 10 bases. The CDR3 spans 16 residues. Germline CDR1 LGHNA, CDR2 YSLEER. With 0 bases clipped from V and 7 bases from J, the junction kept 6 bases outside the gene matches. CDR3 in amino acids: CASSQDTSGVWNEQFF. The CDR3 DNA sequence: TGCGCCAGCAGCCAAGATACTAGCGGGGTGTGGAATGAGCAGTTCTTC.

The genes are TRBV5-4 and TRBJ2-2; D is possibly TRBD2 (5 bases). CDR3 size: 15 residues. Germline CDR1 SGHNT, CDR2 YYREEE (reference sequence). The germline V and J ends were trimmed by 4 bases and 0 bases, with 10 bases remaining between them. The CDR3 is CASSDDYSNTGELFF. The CDR3 DNA reads TGTGCCAGCAGCGACGACTACTCGAACACCGGGGAGCTGTTTTTT.

The chain combines TRBV28 with TRBJ2-7; TRBD1 aligns across 9 bases. Germline V CDR1 and CDR2: MDHEN, SYDVKM. V lost 7 bases to trimming and J lost 4 bases; unmatched junction nucleotides: 8. The CDR3 has 14 amino acids. The CDR3 DNA is TGTGCCAGCACCCTTTACGGGACAGGGTACGAGCAGTACTTC. This encodes CASTLYGTGYEQYF.

This clonotype was detected once. The chain uses TRBV15 and TRBJ2-1; weak D call: TRBD1 (5 bases). This CDR3 comprises 12 residues. Germline V CDR1 and CDR2: LNHNV, YYDKDF (reference sequence). V gave up 9 bases and J gave up 10 bases, with 16 bases separating them. The CDR3 protein is CATGHGRDEQFF. CDR3 nucleotides: TGTGCCACAGGACACGGACGAGACGAGCAGTTCTTC.